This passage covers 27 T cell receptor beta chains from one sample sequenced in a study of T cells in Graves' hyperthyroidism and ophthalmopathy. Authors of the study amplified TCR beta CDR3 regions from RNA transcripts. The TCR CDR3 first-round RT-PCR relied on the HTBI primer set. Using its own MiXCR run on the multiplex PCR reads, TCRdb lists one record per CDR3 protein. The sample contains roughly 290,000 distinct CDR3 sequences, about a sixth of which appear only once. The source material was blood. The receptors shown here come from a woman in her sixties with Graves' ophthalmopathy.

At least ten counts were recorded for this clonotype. This chain's CDR3 is CASRLGQQGEQFF. DNA for the CDR3: TGTGCCAGCAGACTGGGACAGCAGGGTGAGCAGTTCTTC. The V call is TRBV7-2, the J call TRBJ2-1; TRBD1 agrees at 7 bases. This CDR3 has 13 residues. After removal of 6 bases from V and 9 bases from J, the junction contained 8 bases not matched to a gene. Germline assignment: CDR1 SGHTA and CDR2 FQGNSA.

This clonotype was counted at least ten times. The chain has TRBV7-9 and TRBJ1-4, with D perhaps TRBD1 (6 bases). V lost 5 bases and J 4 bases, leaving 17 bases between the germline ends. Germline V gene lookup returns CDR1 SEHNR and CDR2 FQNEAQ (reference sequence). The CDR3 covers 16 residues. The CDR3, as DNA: TGTGCCAGCAGCCGCGATACAGGGTCGGGTAATGAAAAACTGTTTTTT. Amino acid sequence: CASSRDTGSGNEKLFF.

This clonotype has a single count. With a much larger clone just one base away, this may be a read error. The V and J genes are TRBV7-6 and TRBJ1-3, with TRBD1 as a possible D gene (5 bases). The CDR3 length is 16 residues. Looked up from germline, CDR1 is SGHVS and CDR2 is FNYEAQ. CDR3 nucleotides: TGTGCCAGCACGGAGGACATCCTCCTCTCTAGAAACACCATATATTTT. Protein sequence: CASTEDILLSRNTIYF. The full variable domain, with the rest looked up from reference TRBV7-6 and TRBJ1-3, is GAGVSQSPRYKVTKRGQDVALRCDPISGHVSLYWYRQALGQGPEFLTYFNYEAQQDKSGLPNDRFSAERPEGSISTLTIQRTEQRDSAMYRCASTEDILLSRNTIYFGEGSWLTVV.

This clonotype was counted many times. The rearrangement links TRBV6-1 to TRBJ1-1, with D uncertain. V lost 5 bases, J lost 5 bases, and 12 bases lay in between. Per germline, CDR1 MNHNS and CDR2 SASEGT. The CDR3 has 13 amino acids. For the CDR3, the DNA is TGTGCCAGCAGTTACAATCCTGAGACTGAAGCTTTCTTT. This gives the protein CASSYNPETEAFF.

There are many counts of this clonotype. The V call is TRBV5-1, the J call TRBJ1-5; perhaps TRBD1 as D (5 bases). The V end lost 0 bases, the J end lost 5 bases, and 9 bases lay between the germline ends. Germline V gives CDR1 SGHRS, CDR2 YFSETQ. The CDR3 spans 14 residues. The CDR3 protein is CASSLGGSDQPQHF. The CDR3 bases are TGCGCCAGCAGCTTGGGGGGGAGCGATCAGCCCCAGCATTTT.

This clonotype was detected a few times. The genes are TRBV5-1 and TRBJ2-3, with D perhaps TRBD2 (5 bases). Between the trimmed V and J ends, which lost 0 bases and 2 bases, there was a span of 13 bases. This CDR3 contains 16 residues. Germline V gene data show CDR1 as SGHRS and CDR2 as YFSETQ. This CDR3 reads CASSLETAGYTDTQYF. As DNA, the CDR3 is TGCGCCAGCAGCTTGGAAACCGCGGGTTACACAGATACGCAGTATTTT.

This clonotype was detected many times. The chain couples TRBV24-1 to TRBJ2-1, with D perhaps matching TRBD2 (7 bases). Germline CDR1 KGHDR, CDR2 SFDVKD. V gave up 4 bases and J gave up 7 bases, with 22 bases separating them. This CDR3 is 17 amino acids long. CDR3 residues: CATSEQVGRRGGNEQFF. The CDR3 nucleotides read TGTGCCACCAGTGAGCAGGTAGGGCGCAGGGGAGGGAATGAGCAGTTCTTC.

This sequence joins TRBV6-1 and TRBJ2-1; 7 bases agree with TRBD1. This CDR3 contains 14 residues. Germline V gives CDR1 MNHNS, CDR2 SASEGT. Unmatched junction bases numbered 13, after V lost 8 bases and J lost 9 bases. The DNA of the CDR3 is TGTGCCAGCTCAGGTTCGACAGGGCCGATTGAGCAGTTCTTC. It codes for CASSGSTGPIEQFF.

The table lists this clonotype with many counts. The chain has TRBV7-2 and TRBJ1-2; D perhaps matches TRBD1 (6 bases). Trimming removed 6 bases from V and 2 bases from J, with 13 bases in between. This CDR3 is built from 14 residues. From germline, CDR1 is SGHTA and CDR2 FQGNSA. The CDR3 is CASRGDQGNYGYTF. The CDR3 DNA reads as TGTGCCAGCAGGGGGGACCAGGGGAACTATGGCTACACCTTC. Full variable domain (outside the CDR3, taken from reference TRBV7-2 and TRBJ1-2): GAGVSQSPSNKVTEKGKDVELRCDPISGHTALYWYRQSLGQGLEFLIYFQGNSAPDKSGLPSDRFSAERTGGSVSTLTIQRTQQEDSAVYLCASRGDQGNYGYTFGSGTRLTVV.

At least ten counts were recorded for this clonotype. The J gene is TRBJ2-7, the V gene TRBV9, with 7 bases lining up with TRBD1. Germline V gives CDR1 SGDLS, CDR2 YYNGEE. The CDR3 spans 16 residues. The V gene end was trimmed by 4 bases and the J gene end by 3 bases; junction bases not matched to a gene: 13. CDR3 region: CASSRGSGQMSYEQYF. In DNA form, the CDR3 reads TGTGCCAGCAGCCGAGGATCGGGACAGATGAGCTACGAGCAGTACTTC.

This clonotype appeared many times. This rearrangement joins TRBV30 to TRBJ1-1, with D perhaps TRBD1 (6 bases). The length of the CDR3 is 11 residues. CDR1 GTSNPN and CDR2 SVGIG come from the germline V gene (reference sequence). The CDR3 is CARGRGVRAFF. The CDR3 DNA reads TGTGCTCGCGGAAGGGGGGTACGAGCTTTCTTT. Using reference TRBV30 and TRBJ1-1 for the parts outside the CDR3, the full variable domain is SQTIHQWPATLVQPVGSPLSLECTVEGTSNPNLYWYRQAAGRGLQLLFYSVGIGQISSEVPQNLSASRPQDRQFILSSKKLLLSDSGFYLCARGRGVRAFFGQGTRLTVV.

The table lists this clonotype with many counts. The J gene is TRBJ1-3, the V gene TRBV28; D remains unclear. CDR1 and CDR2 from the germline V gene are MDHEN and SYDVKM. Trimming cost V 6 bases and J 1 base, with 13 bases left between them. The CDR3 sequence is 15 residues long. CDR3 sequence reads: CASSKGIWSGNTIYF. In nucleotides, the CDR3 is TGTGCCAGCAGCAAGGGCATTTGGTCTGGAAACACCATATATTTT.

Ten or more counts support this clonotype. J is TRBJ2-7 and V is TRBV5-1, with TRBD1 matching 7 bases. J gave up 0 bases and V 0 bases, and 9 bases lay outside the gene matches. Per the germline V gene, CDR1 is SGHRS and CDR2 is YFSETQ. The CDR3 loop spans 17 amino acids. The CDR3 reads CASSLVPPRQGSYEQYF. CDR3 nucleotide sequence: TGCGCCAGCAGCTTGGTTCCTCCAAGACAGGGCTCCTACGAGCAGTACTTC.

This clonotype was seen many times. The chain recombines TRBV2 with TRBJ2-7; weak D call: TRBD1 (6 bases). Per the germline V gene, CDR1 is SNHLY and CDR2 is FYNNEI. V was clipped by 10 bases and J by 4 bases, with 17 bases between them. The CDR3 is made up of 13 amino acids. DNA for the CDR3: TGTGCCACTGCCTACAGGGTTCGGTACGAGCAGTACTTC. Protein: CATAYRVRYEQYF.

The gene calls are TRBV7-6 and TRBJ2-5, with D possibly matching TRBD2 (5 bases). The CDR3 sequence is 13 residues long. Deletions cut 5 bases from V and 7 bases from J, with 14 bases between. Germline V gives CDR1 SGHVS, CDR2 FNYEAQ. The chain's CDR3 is CASSPGLEVTQYF. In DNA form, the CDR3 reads TGTGCCAGCAGCCCGGGCTTGGAGGTGACCCAGTACTTC.

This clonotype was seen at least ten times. The CDR3 loop is CASSPQGQGLTYEQYF. For the CDR3, the DNA is TGCGCCAGCAGTCCTCAGGGACAGGGGTTAACCTACGAGCAGTACTTC. V usage is TRBV5-1 and J usage is TRBJ2-7; 10 bases are shared with TRBD1. The CDR3 covers 16 residues. V shed 5 bases, J shed 2 bases, and the junction held 10 bases outside the gene matches. Germline V gene data show CDR1 as SGHRS and CDR2 as YFSETQ.

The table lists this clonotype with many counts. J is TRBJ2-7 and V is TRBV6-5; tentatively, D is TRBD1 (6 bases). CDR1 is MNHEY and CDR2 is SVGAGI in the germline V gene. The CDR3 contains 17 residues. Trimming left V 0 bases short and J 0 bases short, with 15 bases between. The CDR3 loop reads CASSYSTRTAHSYEQYF. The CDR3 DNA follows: TGTGCCAGCAGTTACTCGACTCGGACAGCTCACTCCTACGAGCAGTACTTC.

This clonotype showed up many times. The CDR3: CASSPGGGFTEAFF. CDR3 nucleotide sequence: TGTGCCAGCAGCCCCGGTGGTGGGTTCACTGAAGCTTTCTTT. The chain joins TRBV7-6 to TRBJ1-1; D call uncertain. Germline CDR1 and CDR2: SGHVS and FNYEAQ. Trimming took off 5 bases at V and 4 bases at J, with 14 bases between the two ends. The CDR3 runs to 14 residues. Full variable domain (rest looked up from reference TRBV7-6 and TRBJ1-1): GAGVSQSPRYKVTKRGQDVALRCDPISGHVSLYWYRQALGQGPEFLTYFNYEAQQDKSGLPNDRFSAERPEGSISTLTIQRTEQRDSAMYRCASSPGGGFTEAFFGQGTRLTVV.

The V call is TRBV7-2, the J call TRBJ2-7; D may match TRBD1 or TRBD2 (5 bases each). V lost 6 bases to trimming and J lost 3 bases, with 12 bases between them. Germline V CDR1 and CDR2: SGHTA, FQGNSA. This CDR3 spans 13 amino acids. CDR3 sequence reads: CASRPGPNYEQYF. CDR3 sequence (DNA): TGTGCCAGCAGGCCGGGACCTAACTACGAGCAGTACTTC.

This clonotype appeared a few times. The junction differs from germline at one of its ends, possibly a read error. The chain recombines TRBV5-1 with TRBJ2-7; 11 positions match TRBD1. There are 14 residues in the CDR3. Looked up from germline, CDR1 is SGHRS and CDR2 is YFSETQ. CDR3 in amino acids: CASSPRTGGDEQYF. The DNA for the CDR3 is TGTGCCAGCAGCCCGCGGACAGGGGGCGACGAGCAGTACTTC.

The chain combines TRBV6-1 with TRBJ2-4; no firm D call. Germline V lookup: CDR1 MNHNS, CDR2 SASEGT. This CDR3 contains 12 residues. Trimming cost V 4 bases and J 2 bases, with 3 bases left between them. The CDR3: CASSVTKNIQYF. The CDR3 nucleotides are TGTGCCAGCAGTGTCACCAAAAACATTCAGTACTTC.

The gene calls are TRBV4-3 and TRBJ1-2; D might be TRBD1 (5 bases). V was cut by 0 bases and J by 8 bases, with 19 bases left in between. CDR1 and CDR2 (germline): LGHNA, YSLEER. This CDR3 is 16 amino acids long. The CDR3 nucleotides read TGCGCCAGCAGCCAAGATTGGCCTCCGGGTTGGGGCGGCTACACCTTC. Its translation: CASSQDWPPGWGGYTF.

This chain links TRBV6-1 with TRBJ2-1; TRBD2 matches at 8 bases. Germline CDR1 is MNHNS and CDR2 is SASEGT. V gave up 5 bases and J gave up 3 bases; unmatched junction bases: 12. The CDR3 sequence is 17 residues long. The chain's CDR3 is CASSSVKRGSLYNEQFF. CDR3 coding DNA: TGTGCCAGCAGTTCCGTCAAGCGGGGGTCGCTCTACAATGAGCAGTTCTTC.

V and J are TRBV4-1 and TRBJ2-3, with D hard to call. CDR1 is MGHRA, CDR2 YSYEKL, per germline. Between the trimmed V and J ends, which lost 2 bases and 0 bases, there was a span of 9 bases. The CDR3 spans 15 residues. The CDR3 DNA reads TGCGCCAGCAGCCAAAGTCAGATCAGCACAGATACGCAGTATTTT. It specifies CASSQSQISTDTQYF.

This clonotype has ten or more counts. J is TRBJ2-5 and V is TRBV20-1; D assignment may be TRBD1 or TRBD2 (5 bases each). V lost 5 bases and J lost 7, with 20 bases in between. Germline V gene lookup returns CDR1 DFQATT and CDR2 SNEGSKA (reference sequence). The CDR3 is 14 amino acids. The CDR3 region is CSAVEGRKIATQYF. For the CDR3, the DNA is TGCAGTGCTGTCGAGGGACGGAAGATTGCGACCCAGTACTTC.

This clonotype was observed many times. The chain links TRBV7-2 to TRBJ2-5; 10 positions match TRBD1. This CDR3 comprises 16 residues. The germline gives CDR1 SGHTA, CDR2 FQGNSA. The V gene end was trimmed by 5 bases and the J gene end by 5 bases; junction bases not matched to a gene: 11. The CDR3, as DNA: TGTGCCAGCAGCCAAAACCGACAGGGGGCGCGGGAGACCCAGTACTTC. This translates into CASSQNRQGARETQYF.

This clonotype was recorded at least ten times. For the CDR3, the DNA is TGTGCCACCGGGACCGCGAACACCGGGGAGCTGTTTTTT. This codes for CATGTANTGELFF. The chain joins TRBV24-1 to TRBJ2-2, with D perhaps matching TRBD1 or TRBD2 (5 bases each). From germline, CDR1 is KGHDR and CDR2 SFDVKD. V was pared by 9 bases and J by 0 bases, with 7 bases between. This CDR3 region has 13 residues.